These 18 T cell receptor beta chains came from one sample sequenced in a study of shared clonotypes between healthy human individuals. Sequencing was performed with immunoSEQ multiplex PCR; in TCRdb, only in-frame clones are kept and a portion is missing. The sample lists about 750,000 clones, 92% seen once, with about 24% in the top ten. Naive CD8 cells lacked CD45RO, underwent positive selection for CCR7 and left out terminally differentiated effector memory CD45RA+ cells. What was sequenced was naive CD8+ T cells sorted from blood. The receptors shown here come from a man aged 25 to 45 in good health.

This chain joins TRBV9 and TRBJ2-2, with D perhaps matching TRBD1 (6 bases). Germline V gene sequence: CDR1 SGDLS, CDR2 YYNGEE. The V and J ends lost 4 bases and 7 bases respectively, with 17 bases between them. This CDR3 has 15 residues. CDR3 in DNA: TGTGCCAGCAGCCCAGACTTGGGGGCGGGCGGGGAGCTGTTTTTT. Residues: CASSPDLGAGGELFF.

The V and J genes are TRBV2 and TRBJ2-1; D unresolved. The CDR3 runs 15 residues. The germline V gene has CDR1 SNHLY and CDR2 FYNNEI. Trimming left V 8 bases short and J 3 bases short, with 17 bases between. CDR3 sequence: CASATTWGSYNEQFF. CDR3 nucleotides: TGTGCCAGCGCTACAACGTGGGGAAGCTACAATGAGCAGTTCTTC.

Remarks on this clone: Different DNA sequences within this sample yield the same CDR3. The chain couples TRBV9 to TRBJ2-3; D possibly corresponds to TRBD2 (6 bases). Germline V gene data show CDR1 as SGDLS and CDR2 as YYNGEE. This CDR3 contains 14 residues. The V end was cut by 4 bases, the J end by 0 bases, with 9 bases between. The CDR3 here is CASSRGRSTDTQYF. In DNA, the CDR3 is TGTGCCAGCAGCCGAGGGAGGAGCACAGATACGCAGTATTTT.

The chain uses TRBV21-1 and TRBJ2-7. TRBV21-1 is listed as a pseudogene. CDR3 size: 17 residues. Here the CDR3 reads CASSIAGGGGASYEQYF. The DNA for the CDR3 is TGTGCCAGCAGCATAGCGGGGGGAGGGGGCGCATCCTACGAGCAGTACTTC.

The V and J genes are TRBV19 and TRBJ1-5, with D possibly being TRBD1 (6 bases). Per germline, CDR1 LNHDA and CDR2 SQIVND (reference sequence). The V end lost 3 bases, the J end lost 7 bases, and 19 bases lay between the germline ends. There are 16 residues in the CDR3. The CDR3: CASSILVQGRRQPQHF. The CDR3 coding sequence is TGTGCCAGTAGTATTTTAGTGCAGGGGCGACGACAGCCCCAGCATTTT.

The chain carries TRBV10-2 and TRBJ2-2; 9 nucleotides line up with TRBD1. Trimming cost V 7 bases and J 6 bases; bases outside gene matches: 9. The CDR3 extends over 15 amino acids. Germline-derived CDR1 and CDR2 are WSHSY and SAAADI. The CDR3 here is CASTLVQGASGELFF. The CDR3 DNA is TGCGCCAGCACCCTGGTACAGGGGGCGTCCGGGGAGCTGTTTTTT.

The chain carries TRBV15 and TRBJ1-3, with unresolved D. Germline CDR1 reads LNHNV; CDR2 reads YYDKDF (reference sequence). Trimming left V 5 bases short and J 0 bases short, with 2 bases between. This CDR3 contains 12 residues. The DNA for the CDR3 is TGTGCCACCAGCGACTCTGGAAACACCATATATTTT. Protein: CATSDSGNTIYF.

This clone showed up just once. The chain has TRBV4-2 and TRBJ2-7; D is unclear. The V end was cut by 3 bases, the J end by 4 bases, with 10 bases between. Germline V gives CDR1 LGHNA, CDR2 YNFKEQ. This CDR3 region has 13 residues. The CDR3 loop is CASSQNTLYEQYF. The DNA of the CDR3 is TGTGCCAGCAGCCAGAACACCCTTTACGAGCAGTACTTC.

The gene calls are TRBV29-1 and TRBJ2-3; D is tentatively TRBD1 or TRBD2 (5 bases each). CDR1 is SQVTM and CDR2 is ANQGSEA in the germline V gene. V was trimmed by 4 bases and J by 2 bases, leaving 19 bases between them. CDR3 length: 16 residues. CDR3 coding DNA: TGCAGCGTTGGATCGGGGCTAGGGCTTTTCACAGATACGCAGTATTTT. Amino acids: CSVGSGLGLFTDTQYF.

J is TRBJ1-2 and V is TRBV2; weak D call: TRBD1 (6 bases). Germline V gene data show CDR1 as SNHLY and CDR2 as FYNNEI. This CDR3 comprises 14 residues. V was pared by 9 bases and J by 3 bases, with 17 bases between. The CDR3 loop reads CARIRGGSDYGYTF. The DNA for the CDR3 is TGTGCCAGGATCAGAGGGGGGTCTGACTATGGCTACACCTTC.

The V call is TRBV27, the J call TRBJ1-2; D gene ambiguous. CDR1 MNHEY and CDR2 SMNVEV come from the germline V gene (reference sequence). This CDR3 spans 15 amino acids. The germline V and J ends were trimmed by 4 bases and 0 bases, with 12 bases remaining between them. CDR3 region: CASSSYRSSNYGYTF. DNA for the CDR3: TGTGCCAGCAGTTCGTACAGAAGCTCTAACTATGGCTACACCTTC.

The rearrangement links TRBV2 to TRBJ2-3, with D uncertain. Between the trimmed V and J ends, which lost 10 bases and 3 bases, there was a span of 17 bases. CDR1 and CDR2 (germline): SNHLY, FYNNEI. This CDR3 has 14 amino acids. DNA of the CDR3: TGTGCCAAAAACTCGGTGACGCGGACAGATACGCAGTATTTT. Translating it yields CAKNSVTRTDTQYF.

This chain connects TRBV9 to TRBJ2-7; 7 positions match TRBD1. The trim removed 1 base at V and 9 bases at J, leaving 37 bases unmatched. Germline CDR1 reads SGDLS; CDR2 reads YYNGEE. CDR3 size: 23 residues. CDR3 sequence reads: CASSVFPSPSGQIIFNPTSGQYF. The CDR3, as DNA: TGTGCCAGCAGCGTATTCCCCTCTCCTTCGGGACAGATAATATTTAACCCTACGAGCGGGCAGTACTTC.

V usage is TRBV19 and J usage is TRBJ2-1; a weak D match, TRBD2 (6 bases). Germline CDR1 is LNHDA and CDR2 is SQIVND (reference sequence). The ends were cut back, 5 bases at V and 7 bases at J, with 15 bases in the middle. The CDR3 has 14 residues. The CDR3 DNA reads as TGTGCCAGTAGTCTCCCAGGCGGGGCAAATGAGCAGTTCTTC. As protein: CASSLPGGANEQFF.

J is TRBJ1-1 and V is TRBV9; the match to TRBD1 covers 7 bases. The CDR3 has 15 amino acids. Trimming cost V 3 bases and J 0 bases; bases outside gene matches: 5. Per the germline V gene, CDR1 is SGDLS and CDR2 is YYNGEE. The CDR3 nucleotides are TGTGCCAGCAGCGCCGGACAGGAGATGAACACTGAAGCTTTCTTT. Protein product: CASSAGQEMNTEAFF. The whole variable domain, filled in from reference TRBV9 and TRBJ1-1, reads DSGVTQTPKHLITATGQRVTLRCSPRSGDLSVYWYQQSLDQGLQFLIQYYNGEERAKGNILERFSAQQFPDLHSELNLSSLELGDSALYFCASSAGQEMNTEAFFGQGTRLTVV.

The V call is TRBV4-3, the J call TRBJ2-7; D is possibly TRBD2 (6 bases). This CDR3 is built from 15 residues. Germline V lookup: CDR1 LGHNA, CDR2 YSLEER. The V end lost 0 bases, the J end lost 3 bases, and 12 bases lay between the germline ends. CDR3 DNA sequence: TGCGCCAGCAGCCAAGATAGAGGGACTGTCTACGAGCAGTACTTC. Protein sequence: CASSQDRGTVYEQYF.

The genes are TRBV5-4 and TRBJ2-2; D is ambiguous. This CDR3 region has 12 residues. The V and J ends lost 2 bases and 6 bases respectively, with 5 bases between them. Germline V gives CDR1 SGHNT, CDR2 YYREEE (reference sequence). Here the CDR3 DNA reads TGTGCCAGCAGCTTCAGGCCCGGGGAGCTGTTTTTT. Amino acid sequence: CASSFRPGELFF.

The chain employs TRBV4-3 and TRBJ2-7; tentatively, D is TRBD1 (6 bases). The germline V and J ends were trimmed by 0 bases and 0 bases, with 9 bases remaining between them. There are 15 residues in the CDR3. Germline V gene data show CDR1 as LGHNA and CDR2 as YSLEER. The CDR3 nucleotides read TGCGCCAGCAGCCAAGATTGGACAGACTCCTACGAGCAGTACTTC. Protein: CASSQDWTDSYEQYF.